This T cell receptor beta chain came from a study of cytomegalovirus exposure and HLA in healthy donors (dated by TCRdb to the late 2010s). With regard to the full study: An earlier analysis of several hundred of the donors reported approximately 300 Gb of sequence data and 117 million unique TCR beta sequences from about 179 million T cells. Several DR-DQ haplotypes were handled as single units for association and clustering, since linkage in the cohort was strong. To study patterns of TCR occurrence, a later analysis re-analyzed previously published TCR beta repertoires from 650 to 750 donors and added high-resolution HLA genotyping. The aim of the study was to test whether cataloging public T cell receptors could identify signatures of past pathogen exposure. Of the approximately 400 genotyped donors, about 80% fell in the genetic ancestry cluster associated with self-reported Caucasian donors. In a later genetic analysis, genome-wide SNP genotypes for about 65% of the 666 donors were used, and that subset was treated as a discovery cohort. Using immunosequencing, the study profiled T cell repertoires from around 680 subjects and related those repertoires to cytomegalovirus serostatus. In an earlier analysis of around 540 of the donors, high-throughput TCR beta sequencing was used to judge whether each TCR beta V gene segment behaved as functional or pseudogenic. Rather than drawing on any new phenotypic data, the later analysis identified candidate immune exposures from TCR beta sequences and the way those sequences occurred across donors. Among some 400 genotyped donors of the cohort, an average of 235,054 unique TCR beta nucleotide sequences were sequenced per donor, roughly 20% of them non-productive. Along with the approximately 600-subject first cohort, a separate validation cohort of around 110 different subjects was used. Every repertoire in the discovery cohort had been generated on one and the same sequencing platform. An early release covering 550 to 650 HLA-typed donors comprised approximately 300 gigabases of sequencing data and tens of millions of unique TCR sequences. Typing coverage differed by locus: A, B, C, DRB1 and DQB1 were typed in roughly 620-630 donors, DQA1 in about 510, DPA1 in approximately 610, and DPB1 in about 450. Donor age, sex, ethnicity and CMV serostatus were compiled alongside the repertoire data. Class I and class II HLA loci were covered by the typing at four-digit resolution. To predict cytomegalovirus infection status, the study combined high-throughput TCR immunosequencing, statistical association of individual TCRs with disease status, and machine learning. The paper as a whole reports these results and caveats: A few of the identified cytomegalovirus-associated TCR beta chains were confirmed in vitro to be specific for cytomegalovirus antigens. A later analysis reported that several top co-occurrence clusters appeared linked to parvovirus B19, influenza, CMV and Epstein-Barr virus. The earlier analysis of some 540 of the donors excluded roughly 16 rarely observed V segments, including chromosome 9 orphons, because counts were too low. In the study, some 180 TCR beta chains were listed as associated with cytomegalovirus. The sequencing pipeline was judged likely to have produced a cluster of highly shared sequence variants as a technical artifact. This cohort had only TCR beta chains sequenced, and the lack of alpha or paired-chain data limited which features could be detected. In an earlier analysis of about 540 of the donors, most TCR beta V segments were observed in productive rearrangements about 90% or about 30% of the time, broadly matching IMGT annotations. A later genetic analysis reported fewer N-insertions in productive TCRs among donors in an Asian-associated ancestry cluster than the approximately 700-donor mean. According to the authors, the approach could potentially be generalized to other disease states and immunological phenotypes. Across donors, most TCR sequences were observed very rarely, whereas some public TCRs were present in many individuals. The classifier was reported to diagnose cytomegalovirus status with high specificity and sensitivity in both the original cohort and the validation cohort. A further reported finding was that TCR beta sequences accurately predicted the HLA-A and HLA-B alleles for most subjects in the first cohort. Because some donors lacked HLA typing at each locus, the association tests relied only on the typed subset. In a later genetic analysis, a missense DCLRE1C variant was associated with V-gene and J-gene trimming of TCR beta chains, and the association was replicated in an independent cohort. In a later analysis, HLA-associated TCR beta chains showed more clonal expansion and lower generation probabilities than non-associated chains that were equally common. Roughly uniform sequencing depth across donors was assumed in presence/absence analyses, although this assumption may not hold. According to a later analysis, most CMV-associated TCR beta chains appeared to be HLA-restricted, and the HLA associations seemed to be driven largely by CMV exposure. The only immune exposure information available for the cohort was CMV serostatus. In a later analysis, around 17,000 TCR beta sequences were associated with specific HLA alleles at a false discovery rate of 0.05. According to a later analysis, TCR association rates differed among HLA loci, with DRB1 alleles showing the most associated TCRs and HLA-C alleles showing the fewest. Correlated functional status among segregating V segments might reflect linkage disequilibrium, but an unknown experimental factor could not be ruled out. Some IMGT-functional V segments, including TRBV6-2 and TRBV6-3, could not be distinguished by the 87-base-pair reads and were therefore excluded. When HLA alleles, especially DR and DQ, strongly co-occurred, TCR associations were difficult to assign to individual alleles.

Library preparation used the immunoSEQ multiplex PCR assay. The multiplex PCR relied on a mix of 60 forward primers for TCR Vbeta segments and 13 reverse primers for TCR Jbeta segments. Amplification of the CDR3 region of rearranged TCR beta genes was performed with a multiplex PCR assay on genomic DNA. On the Illumina HiSeq System, the amplified TCR beta libraries were sequenced as 87-base-pair reads. Per the original workflow: A later analysis tallied roughly 76 million unique TCR beta chains across the approximately 670 repertoires, and some 10 million of those chains were shared by two or more donors. To remove PCR and sequencing errors, raw reads were error-corrected and collapsed into unique sequences using a nearest-neighbor algorithm that merged closely related sequences. Alignment of CDR3 sequences to IMGT reference sequences was used to assign V, D and J gene segments. For a sequence to be retained, a match of at least six nucleotides to both a V gene segment and a J gene segment was required. Rearrangements were classified as productive when the CDR3 lacked stop codons and remained in frame with V and J, and all other rearrangements were classified as non-productive. Following IMGT convention, CDR3 was defined as the stretch from the second conserved V-encoded cysteine up to the conserved J-encoded phenylalanine. In an earlier analysis of more than 550 of the donors, sequences lacking an unambiguous match to a single V gene segment were excluded. An earlier analysis of about 590 of the donors classified V segments as functional when productive rearrangements were above 56.7% and as segregating when the standard deviation between donors was above 5%. A statistical classification framework was built for diagnosing cytomegalovirus status from the catalog of TCR beta chain sequences. In a later analysis, V and J genes were assigned by comparing TCR nucleotide sequences against IMGT/GENE-DB human TR gene sequences. In a later analysis, CDR3 sequences and most-parsimonious VDJ recombination scenarios were assigned using the TCRdist pipeline. In a later analysis, each TCR beta chain was defined by its CDR3 amino acid sequence together with its V-gene family, and reads without a unique V-gene family were excluded. To address suspected cross-contamination and a sequencing artifact, a later analysis removed over 500 highly shared, low-generation-probability nucleotide sequences. For each public chain, a later analysis derived a clonal expansion index from normalized ranks of inferred template counts within each repertoire. In a later analysis, generation probabilities were computed with a VDJ recombination model fitted to out-of-frame rearrangements, and the resulting probabilities were checked against IGoR. In a later analysis, TCR-TCR, TCR-HLA and TCR-CMV co-occurrence was scored with hypergeometric tests, and a repertoire-size bias correction was applied to TCR pairs. In a later analysis, false discovery rates were estimated by permuting HLA or CMV assignments 20 times. In a later analysis, co-occurring TCRs were grouped with DBSCAN, and TCRdist sequence similarity was added when clustering was performed within HLA-allele-positive subsets. Co-occurrence clustering excluded repertoires with fewer than 30,000 or more than 120,000 public chains, plus five with anomalous nucleotide sharing. TCRdb mirrors the immuneACCESS table, restricted to in-frame sequences. Some clones are absent from its copies; in checked studies, under half trace to an unresolved V gene, and the reason for the others is unknown. V and J calls and clone size are as listed in that table; D and trimming were resolved from the DNA. The sample table contains over 150,000 clones; only one count was recorded for around 68% of them. The ten largest make up approximately 1.5% of the sample.

CDR1 and CDR2 are drawn from the germline V gene (reference sequence): SEHNR, FQNEAQ. Inclusive of the bounding cysteine and phenylalanine, the CDR3 is 14 residues long. CDR3 DNA only is kept here, 42 bases in frame from base 1. Cut back by 3 bases and 0 bases, the V and J ends lie 9 bases apart. The cohort was made up of roughly 670 healthy bone marrow donors. All cohort members were sampled while nominally healthy, although unrecorded immune exposures were likely present. The donor tested CMV seronegative and was one of the 352 seronegative cohort members. A peripheral blood sample was provided by each donor, and peripheral blood mononuclear cells were used for TCR beta sequencing. Genomic DNA was extracted from the blood cell samples with the Qiagen DNeasy Blood Extraction Kit. Of note for this clone: The antigen it binds to is not known. No qualities accompany the bases; no much larger clone lies one base away.

This receptor was taken from a man in his fifties in good health and CMV-seronegative. The sequenced sample was PBMCs. Here the chain combines TRBV7-9 and TRBJ2-7; a weak D assignment points to TRBD1 (6 bases agree). The CDR3 protein sequence reads: CASSFTGLSYEQYF. The nucleotides read TGTGCCAGCAGCTTTACAGGGCTCTCCTACGAGCAGTACTTC.